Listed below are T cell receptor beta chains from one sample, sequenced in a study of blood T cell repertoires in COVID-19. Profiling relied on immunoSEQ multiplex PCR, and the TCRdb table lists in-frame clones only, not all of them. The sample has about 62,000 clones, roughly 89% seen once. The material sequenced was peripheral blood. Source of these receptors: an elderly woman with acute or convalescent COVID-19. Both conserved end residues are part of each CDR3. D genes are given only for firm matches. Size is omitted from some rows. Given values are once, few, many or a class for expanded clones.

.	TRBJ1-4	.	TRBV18	TGTGCCAGCTCACCTAATTTCGGGTCGGCTAATGAAAAACTGTTTTTT	CASSPNFGSANEKLFF
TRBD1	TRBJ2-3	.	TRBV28	TGTGCCAGCAGCCGAGGGACAGCATCTAGCACAGATACGCAGTATTTT	CASSRGTASSTDTQYF
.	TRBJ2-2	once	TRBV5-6	TGTGCCAGCGGCCGGGGGAACACCGGGGAGCTGTTTTTT	CASGRGNTGELFF
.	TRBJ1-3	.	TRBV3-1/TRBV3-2	TGTGCCAGCAGCCAAGAAACAGGACGGGGAAACACCATATATTTT	CASSQETGRGNTIYF
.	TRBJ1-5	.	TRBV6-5	TGTGCCAGCAGTTACTCGGACAGTAGCAATCAGCCCCAGCATTTT	CASSYSDSSNQPQHF
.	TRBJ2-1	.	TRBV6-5	TGTGCCAGCAGTTACGGGCAGGGGAACAATGAGCAGTTCTTC	CASSYGQGNNEQFF
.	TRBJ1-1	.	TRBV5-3	TGTGCCAGAAGCCCAGAAGCTTGGAGGATAGGGCGTTTCACTGAAGCTTTCTTT	CARSPEAWRIGRFTEAFF
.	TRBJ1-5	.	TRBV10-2	TGCGCCAGCAGTGCAGTCCAGAATCAGCCCCAGCATTTT	CASSAVQNQPQHF
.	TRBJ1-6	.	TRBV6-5	TGTGCCAGCAGCGAGCGACAGAGCTCACCCCTCCACTTT	CASSERQSSPLHF
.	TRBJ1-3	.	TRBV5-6	TGTGCCAGCAGCGTTGACAGGCTGGCAGGAAACACCATATATTTT	CASSVDRLAGNTIYF
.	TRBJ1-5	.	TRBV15	TGTGCCACCAGCAGAGAACGGCAGGGTGGGAATCAGCCCCAGCATTTT	CATSRERQGGNQPQHF
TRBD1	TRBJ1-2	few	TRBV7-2	TGTGCCAGCAGCCCCCAGGGGGATGGGAATGGCTACACCTTC	CASSPQGDGNGYTF
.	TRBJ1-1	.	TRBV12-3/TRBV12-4	TGTGCCAGCACCACTGAGCCGGGCACTGAAGCTTTCTTT	CASTTEPGTEAFF
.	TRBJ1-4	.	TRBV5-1	TGCGCCAGCAGCTTGGGCGCTAATGAAAAACTGTTTTTT	CASSLGANEKLFF
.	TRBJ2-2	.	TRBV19	TGTGCCAGTAGCCCCCTAGGGGGGGCCGTGAGCACCGGGGAGCTGTTTTTT	CASSPLGGAVSTGELFF
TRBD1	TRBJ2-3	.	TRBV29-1	TGCAGCGTTTCGGGACAGATAACCTTACCCTACACAGATACGCAGTATTTT	CSVSGQITLPYTDTQYF
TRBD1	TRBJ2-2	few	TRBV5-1	TGCGCCAGCAGCTCACAGGGGCCCAGCACCGGGGAGCTGTTTTTT	CASSSQGPSTGELFF
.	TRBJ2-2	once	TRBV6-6	TGTGCCAGCAGTTACTCGATTCGGGGGAACACCGGGGAGCTGTTTTTT	CASSYSIRGNTGELFF
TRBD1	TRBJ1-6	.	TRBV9	TGTGCCAGCAGCGCTCCGACAACCGGGACAGTTCTCCACTTT	CASSAPTTGTVLHF
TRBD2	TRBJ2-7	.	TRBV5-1	TGCGCCAGCAGCCCGACGGGAGGAGACTTATCCTACGAGCAGTACTTC	CASSPTGGDLSYEQYF
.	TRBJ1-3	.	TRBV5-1	TGCGCCAGCAGCCTGCAGGGTACTGGAAACACCATATATTTT	CASSLQGTGNTIYF
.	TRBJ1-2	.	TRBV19	TGTGCCAGTAGTGCGGGACCTGCGGGTCATGGCTACACCTTC	CASSAGPAGHGYTF
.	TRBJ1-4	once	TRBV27	TGTGCCAGCAGTGACAGCTCAACTAATGAAAAACTGTTTTTT	CASSDSSTNEKLFF
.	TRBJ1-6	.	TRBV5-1	TGCGCCAGCAGCTTGGAACAGTATAATTCACCCCTCCACTTT	CASSLEQYNSPLHF
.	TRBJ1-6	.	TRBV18	TGTGCCAGCTCAGGCAGCCACGTCAGGGAAAATTCACCCCTCCACTTT	CASSGSHVRENSPLHF
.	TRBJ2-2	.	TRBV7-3	TGTGCCAGCAGCCGGGGCACCGGGGAGCTGTTTTTT	CASSRGTGELFF
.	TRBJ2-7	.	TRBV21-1	TGTGCCAGTCAATGTGGTTCAGGGGGTACTCCGTCTTCCTACGAGCAGTACTTC	CASQCGSGGTPSSYEQYF
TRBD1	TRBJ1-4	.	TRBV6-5	TGTGCCAGCAGTTTGGGACAGGGTACCGAAAAACTGTTTTTT	CASSLGQGTEKLFF
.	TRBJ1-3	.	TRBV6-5	TGTGCCAGCACCGACCCGGGGGGCTCTGGAAACACCATATATTTT	CASTDPGGSGNTIYF
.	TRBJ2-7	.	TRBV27	TGTGCCAGCAGTTTTCGGCAGGGGAGCTACGAGCAGTACTTC	CASSFRQGSYEQYF
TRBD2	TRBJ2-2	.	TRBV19	TGTGCCAGTAGTCCCCGCCGTAGCGGGGACACCGGGGAGCTGTTTTTT	CASSPRRSGDTGELFF
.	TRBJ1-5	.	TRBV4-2	TGTGCCAGCAGCCAAGATCAGGGGAATCAGCCCCAGCATTTT	CASSQDQGNQPQHF
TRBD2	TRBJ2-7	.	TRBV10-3	TGTGCCATCGGGCCATACTCCCGAGGGAGGGACGAGCAGTACTTC	CAIGPYSRGRDEQYF
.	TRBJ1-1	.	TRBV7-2	TGTGCCAGCCCCATGGGGCCAGGGGTCCTCCACACTGAAGCTTTCTTT	CASPMGPGVLHTEAFF
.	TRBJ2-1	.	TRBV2	TGTGCCAGCAGTCCCAGGACAGGGCGGGGGAGAAATGAGCAGTTCTTC	CASSPRTGRGRNEQFF
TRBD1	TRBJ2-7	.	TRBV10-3	TGTGCCATCAGTGAGTCGGGGACAGGGGTAGCCTACGAGCAGTACTTC	CAISESGTGVAYEQYF
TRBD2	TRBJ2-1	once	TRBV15	TGTGCCACCAGCAGAGGGGGGGGGTCGACAACGACCCTGGATGAGCAGTTCTTC	CATSRGGGSTTTLDEQFF
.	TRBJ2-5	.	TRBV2	TGTGCCAGCAGTGAGAGACGGAGCGGAGAGACCCAGTACTTC	CASSERRSGETQYF
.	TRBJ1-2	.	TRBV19	TGTGCCAGTAGTTCCGCGGGGTATGGCTACACCTTC	CASSSAGYGYTF
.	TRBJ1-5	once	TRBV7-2	TGTGCCAGCAGCTTATTTGACAGCCCAAATCAGCCCCAGCATTTT	CASSLFDSPNQPQHF
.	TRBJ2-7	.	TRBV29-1	TGCAGCGTTGCTGCGACAGGCACCTACGAGCAGTACTTC	CSVAATGTYEQYF
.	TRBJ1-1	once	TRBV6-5	TGTGCCAGCAGGACACAGGGGAACACTGAAGCTTTCTTT	CASRTQGNTEAFF
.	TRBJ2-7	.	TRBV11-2	TGTGCCAGCAGCTTAGAATGGGCAGGAAATTCCTACGAGCAGTACTTC	CASSLEWAGNSYEQYF
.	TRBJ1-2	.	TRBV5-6	TGTGCCAGCAGCTTGGACAAAAATGGCTACACCTTC	CASSLDKNGYTF
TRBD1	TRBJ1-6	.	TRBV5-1	TGCGCCAGCAGCCCCTCAGGGGGTTATTCACCCCTCCACTTT	CASSPSGGYSPLHF
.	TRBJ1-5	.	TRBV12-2	TGTGCAAGTCGCTTAGATGCGCCCCGGGAATATAGCAATCAGCCCCAGCATTTT	CASRLDAPREYSNQPQHF
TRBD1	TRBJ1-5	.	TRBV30	TGTGCCTCCGAGGAAAAATTGGGACAGGGGGCGATTCAGCCCCAGCATTTT	CASEEKLGQGAIQPQHF